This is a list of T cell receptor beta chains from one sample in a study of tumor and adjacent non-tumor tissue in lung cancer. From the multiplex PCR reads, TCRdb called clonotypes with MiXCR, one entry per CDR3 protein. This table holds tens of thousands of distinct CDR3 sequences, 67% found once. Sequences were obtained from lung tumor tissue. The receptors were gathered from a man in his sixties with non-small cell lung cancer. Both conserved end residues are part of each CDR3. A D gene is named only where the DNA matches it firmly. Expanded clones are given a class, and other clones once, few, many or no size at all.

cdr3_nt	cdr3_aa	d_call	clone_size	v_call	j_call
TGTACCAGCAGCTTTCGACAGGAGGCGCATAGCAATGAGCAGTTCTTC	CTSSFRQEAHSNEQFF	.	.	TRBV7-9	TRBJ2-1
TGTGTCAACAGCCTACCCGGCGACTACGAGCAGTACTTC	CVNSLPGDYEQYF	.	.	TRBV11-1	TRBJ2-7
TGTGCCAGGAGCTCAGGATGGTCGGTCCAAGAGACCCAGTACTTC	CARSSGWSVQETQYF	.	.	TRBV11-2	TRBJ2-5
TGTGCCAGCAGTATCATAAAGGGGGCTACCACAGATACGCAGTATTTT	CASSIIKGATTDTQYF	TRBD1	.	TRBV28	TRBJ2-3
TGTGCCAGCACCTCTACAGGGACCGAGCAGTACTTC	CASTSTGTEQYF	.	.	TRBV11-3	TRBJ2-7
TGTGCCAGCAGCTTAGCCCCCCCAGGAGGAGAGACCCGGTGCTTC	CASSLAPPGGETRCF	.	once	TRBV11-2	TRBJ2-5
TGTGCCAGCAGCCTGGGGCGTAAGAATGAAAAACTGTTTTTT	CASSLGRKNEKLFF	.	.	TRBV11-2	TRBJ1-4
TGTGCCAGCAGCTTAAGTAGCTCCTACGAGAAGTACTTC	CASSLSSSYEKYF	.	.	TRBV7-9	TRBJ2-7
TGTGCCAGCAGTGCGGAAGCGAACACCGGGGAGCTGTTTTTT	CASSAEANTGELFF	.	many	TRBV6-1	TRBJ2-2
TGTGCCAGCGGATGGACAGGGATGGATGGCTACACCTTC	CASGWTGMDGYTF	TRBD1	.	TRBV6-5	TRBJ1-2
TGCCCCAGCAGGCAAGAACCGGGAAATGAGCAGTTCTTC	CPSRQEPGNEQFF	.	.	TRBV4-1	TRBJ2-1
TGTGCCAGCAGTTCTAGGGCCCTTCAAGAGACCCATTACTTC	CASSSRALQETHYF	.	.	TRBV7-9	TRBJ2-5
TGTGCCAGCAGCCGAAAAGGCGACAAGCCCCAGCATTTT	CASSRKGDKPQHF	.	.	TRBV6-5	TRBJ1-5
TGTGCCGGCAGCCAAGGGGGACGGGGTGGCTCCTACGAGCAGTACTTC	CAGSQGGRGGSYEQYF	.	.	TRBV4-2	TRBJ2-7
TGTGCCAGCAGTTCCTCTAGCGGGAGAGACAATGAGCAGTTCTTC	CASSSSSGRDNEQFF	TRBD2	many	TRBV28	TRBJ2-1
TGTGCCAGCAGCTTAGAGGGAGCTCGCTGTGGCTACACCTTC	CASSLEGARCGYTF	.	.	TRBV5-5	TRBJ1-2